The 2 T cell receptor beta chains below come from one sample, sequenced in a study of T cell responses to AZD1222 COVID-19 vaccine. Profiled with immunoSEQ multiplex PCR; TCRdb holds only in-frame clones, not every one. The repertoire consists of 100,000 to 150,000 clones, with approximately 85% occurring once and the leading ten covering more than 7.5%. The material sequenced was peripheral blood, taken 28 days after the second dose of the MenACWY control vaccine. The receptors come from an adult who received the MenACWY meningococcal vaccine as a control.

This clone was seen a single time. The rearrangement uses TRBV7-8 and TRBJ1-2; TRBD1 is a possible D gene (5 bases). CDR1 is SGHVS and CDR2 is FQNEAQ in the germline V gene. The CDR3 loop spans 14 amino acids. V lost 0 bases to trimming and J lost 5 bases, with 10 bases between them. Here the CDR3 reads CASSLALGDYGYTF. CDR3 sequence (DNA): TGTGCCAGCAGCTTAGCGCTGGGGGATTATGGCTACACCTTC.

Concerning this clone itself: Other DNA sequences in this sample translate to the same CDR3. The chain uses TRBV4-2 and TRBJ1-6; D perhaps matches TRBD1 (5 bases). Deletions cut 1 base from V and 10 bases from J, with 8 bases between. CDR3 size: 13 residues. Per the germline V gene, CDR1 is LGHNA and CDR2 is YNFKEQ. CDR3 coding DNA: TGTGCCAGCAGCCAAGGGGGGGACTCACCCCTCCACTTT. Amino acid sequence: CASSQGGDSPLHF.